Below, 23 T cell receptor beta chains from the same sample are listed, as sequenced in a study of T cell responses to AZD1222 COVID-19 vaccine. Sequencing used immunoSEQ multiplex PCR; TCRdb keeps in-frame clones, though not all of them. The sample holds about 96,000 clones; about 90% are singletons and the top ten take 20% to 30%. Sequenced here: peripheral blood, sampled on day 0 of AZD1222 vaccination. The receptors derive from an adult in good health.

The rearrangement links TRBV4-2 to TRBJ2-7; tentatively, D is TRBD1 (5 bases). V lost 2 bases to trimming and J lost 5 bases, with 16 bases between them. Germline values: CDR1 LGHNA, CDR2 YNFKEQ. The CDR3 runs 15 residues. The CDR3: CASSQLRLLGDEQYF. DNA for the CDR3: TGTGCCAGCAGCCAACTCCGTCTCCTAGGGGACGAGCAGTACTTC.

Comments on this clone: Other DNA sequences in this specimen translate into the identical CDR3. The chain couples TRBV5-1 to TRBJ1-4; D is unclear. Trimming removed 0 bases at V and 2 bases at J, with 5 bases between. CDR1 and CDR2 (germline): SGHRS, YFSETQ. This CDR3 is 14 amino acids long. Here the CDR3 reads CASSLGGTNEKLFF. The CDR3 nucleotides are TGCGCCAGCAGCTTGGGGGGTACTAATGAAAAACTGTTTTTT.

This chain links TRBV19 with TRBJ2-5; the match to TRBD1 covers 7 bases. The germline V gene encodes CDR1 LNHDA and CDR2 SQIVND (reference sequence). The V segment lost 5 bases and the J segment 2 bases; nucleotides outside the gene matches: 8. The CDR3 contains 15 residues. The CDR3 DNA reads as TGTGCCAGTAGTTTAAGGGGGCTAGGACAAGAGACCCAGTACTTC. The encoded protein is CASSLRGLGQETQYF.

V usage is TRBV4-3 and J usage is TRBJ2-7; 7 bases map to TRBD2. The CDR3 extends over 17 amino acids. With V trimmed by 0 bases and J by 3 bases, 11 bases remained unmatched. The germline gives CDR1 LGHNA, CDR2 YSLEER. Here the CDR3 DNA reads TGCGCCAGCAGCCAAGATTGGGATGCGGGCGGGAGCTACGAGCAGTACTTC. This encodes CASSQDWDAGGSYEQYF.

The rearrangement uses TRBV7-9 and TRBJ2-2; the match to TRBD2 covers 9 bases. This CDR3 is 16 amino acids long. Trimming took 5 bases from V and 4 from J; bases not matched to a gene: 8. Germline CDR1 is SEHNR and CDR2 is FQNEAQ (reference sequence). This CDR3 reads CASSRGLALTTGELFF. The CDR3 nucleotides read TGTGCCAGCAGCAGGGGACTAGCACTTACCACCGGGGAGCTGTTTTTT.

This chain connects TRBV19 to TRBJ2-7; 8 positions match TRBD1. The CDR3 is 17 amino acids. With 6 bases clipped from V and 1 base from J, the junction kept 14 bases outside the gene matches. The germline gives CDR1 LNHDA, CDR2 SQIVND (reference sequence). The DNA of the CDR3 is TGTGCCAGTAGCCACCGAAGGCGGACAGGGAATTCCTACGAGCAGTACTTC. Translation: CASSHRRRTGNSYEQYF.

The CDR3 reads CASSWTSGGVYEQYF. CDR3 DNA: TGTGCCAGTAGTTGGACTAGCGGGGGAGTCTACGAGCAGTACTTC. This chain joins TRBV19 and TRBJ2-7; 13 bases are shared with TRBD2. Germline CDR1 reads LNHDA; CDR2 reads SQIVND (reference sequence). This CDR3 is built from 15 residues. The V gene end was trimmed by 5 bases and the J gene end by 3 bases; junction bases not matched to a gene: 4.

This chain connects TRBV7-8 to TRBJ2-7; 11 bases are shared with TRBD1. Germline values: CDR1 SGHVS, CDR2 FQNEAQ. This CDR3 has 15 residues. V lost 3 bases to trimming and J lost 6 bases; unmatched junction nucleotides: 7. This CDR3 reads CASSFGTGTGGEQYF. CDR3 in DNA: TGTGCCAGCAGCTTTGGGACCGGGACAGGGGGCGAGCAGTACTTC.

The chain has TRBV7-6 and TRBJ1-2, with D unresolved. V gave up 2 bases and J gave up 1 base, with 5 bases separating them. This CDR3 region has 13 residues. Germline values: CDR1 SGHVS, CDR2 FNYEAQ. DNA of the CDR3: TGTGCCAGCAGCTTAAACGATAACTATGGCTACACCTTC. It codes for CASSLNDNYGYTF. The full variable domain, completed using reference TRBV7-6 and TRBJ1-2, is GAGVSQSPRYKVTKRGQDVALRCDPISGHVSLYWYRQALGQGPEFLTYFNYEAQQDKSGLPNDRFSAERPEGSISTLTIQRTEQRDSAMYRCASSLNDNYGYTFGSGTRLTVV.

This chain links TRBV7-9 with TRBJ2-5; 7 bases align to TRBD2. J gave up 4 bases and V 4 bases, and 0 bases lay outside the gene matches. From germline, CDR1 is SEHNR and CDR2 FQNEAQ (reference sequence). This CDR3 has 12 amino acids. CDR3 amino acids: CASSWGGETQYF. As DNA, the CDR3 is TGTGCCAGCAGCTGGGGGGGAGAGACCCAGTACTTC.

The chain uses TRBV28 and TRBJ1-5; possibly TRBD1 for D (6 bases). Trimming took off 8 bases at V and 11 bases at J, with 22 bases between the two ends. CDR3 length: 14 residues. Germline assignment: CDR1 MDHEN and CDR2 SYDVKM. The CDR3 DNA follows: TGTGCCAGCCGTCCGGAGGGACAAGGGGGGACCCAGCATTTT. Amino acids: CASRPEGQGGTQHF.

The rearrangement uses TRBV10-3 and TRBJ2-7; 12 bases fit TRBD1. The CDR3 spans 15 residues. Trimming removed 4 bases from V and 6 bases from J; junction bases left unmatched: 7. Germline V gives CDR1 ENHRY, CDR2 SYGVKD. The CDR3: CAISVWDRGRVEQYF. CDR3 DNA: TGTGCCATCAGTGTTTGGGACAGGGGGCGCGTCGAGCAGTACTTC.

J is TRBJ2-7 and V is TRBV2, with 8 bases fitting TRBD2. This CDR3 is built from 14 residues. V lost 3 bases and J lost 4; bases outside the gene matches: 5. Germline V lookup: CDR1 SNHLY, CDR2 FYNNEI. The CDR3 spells CASSDGRAKYEQYF. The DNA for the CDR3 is TGTGCCAGCAGTGACGGGAGGGCTAAATACGAGCAGTACTTC.

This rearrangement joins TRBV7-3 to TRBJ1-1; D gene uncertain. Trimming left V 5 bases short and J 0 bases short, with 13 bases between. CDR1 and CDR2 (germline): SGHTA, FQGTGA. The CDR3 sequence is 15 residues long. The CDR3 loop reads CASSKTGALNTEAFF. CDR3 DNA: TGTGCCAGCAGCAAAACCGGCGCCTTGAACACTGAAGCTTTCTTT.

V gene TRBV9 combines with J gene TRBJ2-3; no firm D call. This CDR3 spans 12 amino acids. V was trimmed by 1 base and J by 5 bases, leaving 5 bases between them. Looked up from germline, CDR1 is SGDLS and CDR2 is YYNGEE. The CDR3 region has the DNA TGTGCCAGCAGCGTAACGGTAGATACGCAGTATTTT. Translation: CASSVTVDTQYF.

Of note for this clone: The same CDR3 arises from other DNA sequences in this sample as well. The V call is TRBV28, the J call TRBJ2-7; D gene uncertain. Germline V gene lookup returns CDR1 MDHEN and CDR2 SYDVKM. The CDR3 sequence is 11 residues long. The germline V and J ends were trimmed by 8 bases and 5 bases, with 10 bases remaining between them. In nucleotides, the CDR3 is TGTGCCAGCGGAGTAAGGAACGAGCAGTACTTC. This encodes CASGVRNEQYF.

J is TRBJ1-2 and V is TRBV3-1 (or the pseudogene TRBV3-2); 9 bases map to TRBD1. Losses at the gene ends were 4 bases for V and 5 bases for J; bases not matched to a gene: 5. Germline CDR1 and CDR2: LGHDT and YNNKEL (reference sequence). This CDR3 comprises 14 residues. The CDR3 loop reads CASSRQGGGYGYTF. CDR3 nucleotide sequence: TGTGCCAGCAGCCGACAGGGGGGCGGGTATGGCTACACCTTC.

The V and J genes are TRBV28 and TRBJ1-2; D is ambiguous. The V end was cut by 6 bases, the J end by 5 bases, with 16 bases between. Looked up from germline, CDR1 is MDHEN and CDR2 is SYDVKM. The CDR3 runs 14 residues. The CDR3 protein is CASRPRTLRYGYTF. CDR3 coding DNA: TGTGCCAGCAGACCACGGACCCTGAGGTATGGCTACACCTTC.

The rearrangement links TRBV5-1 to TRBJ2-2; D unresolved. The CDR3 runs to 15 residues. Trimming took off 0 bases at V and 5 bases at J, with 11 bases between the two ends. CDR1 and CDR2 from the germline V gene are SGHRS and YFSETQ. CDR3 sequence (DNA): TGCGCCAGCAGCTTGGGAGCTCAAAGGACCGGGGAGCTGTTTTTT. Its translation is CASSLGAQRTGELFF.

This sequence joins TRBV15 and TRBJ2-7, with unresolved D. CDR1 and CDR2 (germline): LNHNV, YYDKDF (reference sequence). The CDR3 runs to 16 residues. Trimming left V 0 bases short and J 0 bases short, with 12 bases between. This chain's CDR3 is CATSRDTGTLSYEQYF. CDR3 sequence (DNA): TGTGCCACCAGCAGAGACACCGGTACCCTCTCCTACGAGCAGTACTTC. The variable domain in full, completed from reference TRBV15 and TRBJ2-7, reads DAMVIQNPRYQVTQFGKPVTLSCSQTLNHNVMYWYQQKSSQAPKLLFHYYDKDFNNEADTPDNFQSRRPNTSFCFLDIRSPGLGDTAMYLCATSRDTGTLSYEQYFGPGTRLTVT.

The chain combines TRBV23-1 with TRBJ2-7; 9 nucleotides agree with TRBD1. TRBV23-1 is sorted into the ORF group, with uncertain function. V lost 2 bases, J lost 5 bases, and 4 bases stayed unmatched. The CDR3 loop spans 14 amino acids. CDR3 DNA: TGCGCCAGCAGTCAACGACAGGGGGACCACGAGCAGTACTTC. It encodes CASSQRQGDHEQYF.

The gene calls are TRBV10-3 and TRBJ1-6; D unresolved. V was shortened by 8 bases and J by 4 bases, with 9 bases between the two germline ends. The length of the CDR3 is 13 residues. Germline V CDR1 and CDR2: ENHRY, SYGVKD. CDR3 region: CAIQKEYNSPLHF. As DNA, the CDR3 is TGTGCCATCCAGAAGGAGTATAATTCACCCCTCCACTTT.

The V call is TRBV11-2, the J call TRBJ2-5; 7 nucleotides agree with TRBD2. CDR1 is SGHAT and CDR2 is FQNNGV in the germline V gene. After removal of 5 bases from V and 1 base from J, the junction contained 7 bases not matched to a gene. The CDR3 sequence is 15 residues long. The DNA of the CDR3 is TGTGCCAGCAGCCAAAGCGGGGCATCCCAAGAGACCCAGTACTTC. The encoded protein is CASSQSGASQETQYF.